The present TCR beta chain was sequenced within a study of blood T cells in healthy people across ages. Whole-study results and caveats: Older individuals had lower TCR beta diversity per million T cells (the decline was roughly linear). TCR beta diversity was tightly associated with the proportion of naive T cells.

This CDR3 spans 16 amino acids. Trimming removed 5 bases from V and 3 bases from J, with 20 bases in between. With a J-beta primer mix and a sample-barcoded 5' primer, a second PCR ran 7 to 11 cycles. One entry per CDR3 protein results from TCRdb running MiXCR on the 5' RACE reads. The sample records hundreds of thousands of distinct CDR3 sequences, roughly 56% being singletons. Details on this clonotype: Its antigen is unidentified.

Per individual sample, total RNA of at least 5 micrograms was extracted. Material for sequencing was blood. The rearrangement links TRBV12-3 or TRBV12-4 to TRBJ2-7; D is perhaps TRBD1 or TRBD2 (5 bases each). The receptor was derived from a middle-aged man in good health. CDR3 protein: CASSPRQLPGGYEQYF. The CDR3 DNA reads TGTGCCAGCAGTCCTAGACAGCTACCTGGGGGCTACGAGCAGTACTTC.